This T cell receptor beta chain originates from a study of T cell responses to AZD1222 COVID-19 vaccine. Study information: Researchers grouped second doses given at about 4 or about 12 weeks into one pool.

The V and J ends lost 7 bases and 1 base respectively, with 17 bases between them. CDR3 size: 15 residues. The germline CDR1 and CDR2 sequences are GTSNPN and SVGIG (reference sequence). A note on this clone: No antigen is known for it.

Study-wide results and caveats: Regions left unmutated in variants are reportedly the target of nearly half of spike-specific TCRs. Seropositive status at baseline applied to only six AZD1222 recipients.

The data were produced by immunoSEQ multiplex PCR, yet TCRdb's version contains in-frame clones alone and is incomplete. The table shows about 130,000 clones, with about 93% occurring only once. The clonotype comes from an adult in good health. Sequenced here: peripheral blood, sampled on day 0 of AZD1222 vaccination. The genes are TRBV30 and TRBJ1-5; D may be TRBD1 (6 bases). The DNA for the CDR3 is TGTGCCTCCTCCCGGGGGGCGGGGAGCAATCAGCCCCAGCATTTT. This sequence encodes CASSRGAGSNQPQHF.